A single sample is the source of the 24 T cell receptor beta chains below, sequenced in a study of CD8 T cells in ankylosing spondylitis. Findings of the study overall: Among TCR beta sequences, a motif of several highly homologous variants appeared characteristic of ankylosing spondylitis blood.

Antigens for these TCRs are unknown. TCRdb called the 5' RACE reads again in MiXCR, with one record for every CDR3 protein. The sample contains tens of thousands of distinct CDR3 sequences, roughly 9% of which appear only once. The sample was blood, either unsorted or a sorted T cell fraction (not recorded which). Receptors were obtained from a male donor with ankylosing spondylitis.

This clonotype has ten or more counts. The chain carries TRBV11-2 and TRBJ2-7, with D possibly TRBD1 on 6 matching bases. There are 13 residues in the CDR3. Trimming pared 4 bases from V and 5 bases from J, leaving 12 bases between. Germline V lookup: CDR1 SGHAT, CDR2 FQNNGV. In DNA, the CDR3 is TGTGCCAGCAGCTCGATCCCAGGGGACGAGCAGTACTTC. Translation gives CASSSIPGDEQYF.

This clonotype was seen at least ten times. CDR3 residues: CSARDLLAGVTDTQYF. CDR3 nucleotides: TGCAGTGCTAGAGACCTACTAGCGGGAGTGACAGATACGCAGTATTTT. This chain uses TRBV20-1 with TRBJ2-3, with TRBD2 matching over 11 bases. Germline V gene sequence: CDR1 DFQATT, CDR2 SNEGSKA (reference sequence). The trim removed 0 bases at V and 3 bases at J, leaving 5 bases unmatched. CDR3 length equals 16 residues.

In its sample, this clonotype was seen a few times. The chain has TRBV20-1 and TRBJ2-3, with 11 bases identical to TRBD2. Germline-derived CDR1 and CDR2 are DFQATT and SNEGSKA (reference sequence). The V and J ends lost 6 bases and 2 bases, in that order; junction bases with no gene match: 7. This CDR3 has 15 amino acids. CDR3 residues: CSAPGTSGITDTQYF. In nucleotides, the CDR3 is TGCAGTGCCCCGGGGACTAGCGGAATCACAGATACGCAGTATTTT.

This clonotype appeared a few times. The chain uses TRBV4-1 and TRBJ2-2, with a tentative D call TRBD2 (6 bases). Germline V gene lookup returns CDR1 MGHRA and CDR2 YSYEKL. The CDR3 covers 16 residues. Between the trimmed V and J ends, which lost 5 bases and 0 bases, there was a span of 13 bases. CDR3 sequence reads: CASSTSGLTNTGELFF. The CDR3 nucleotides are TGCGCCAGCAGCACCTCAGGACTAACGAACACCGGGGAGCTGTTTTTT.

This clonotype has a handful of counts. The chain has TRBV12-3 or TRBV12-4 and TRBJ2-2; possibly TRBD1 for D (5 bases). Trimming removed 6 bases from V and 5 bases from J, with 10 bases in between. The CDR3 has 13 residues. CDR3 region: CASSLTATGELFF. CDR3 nucleotide sequence: TGTGCCAGCAGCCTGACAGCGACCGGGGAGCTGTTTTTT.

V is TRBV24-1 and J is TRBJ2-5; D may match TRBD1 or TRBD2 (5 bases each). Trimming took 8 bases from V and 5 from J, leaving 14 bases between them. From germline, CDR1 is KGHDR and CDR2 SFDVKD. The length of the CDR3 is 13 residues. CDR3 amino acids: CATKGAGQETQYF. In DNA form, the CDR3 reads TGTGCCACCAAGGGAGCAGGGCAGGAGACCCAGTACTTC.

There are many counts of this clonotype. The rearrangement joins TRBV4-1 to TRBJ2-1, with D tentatively TRBD1 (6 bases). The CDR3 contains 15 residues. Trimming removed 2 bases from V and 6 bases from J, with 14 bases in between. Germline V gene lookup returns CDR1 MGHRA and CDR2 YSYEKL. CDR3 sequence reads: CASSQIPTTGNEQFF. CDR3 DNA: TGCGCCAGCAGCCAAATCCCGACGACAGGCAATGAGCAGTTCTTC.

With respect to this clonotype: A much larger clonotype is one base distant, so this may be a read error. The chain carries TRBV3-1 and TRBJ2-7; either TRBD1 or TRBD2 may supply D (5 bases each). The germline gives CDR1 LGHDT, CDR2 YNNKEL (reference sequence). V was shortened by 0 bases and J by 2 bases, with 14 bases between the two germline ends. This CDR3 has 16 residues. CDR3: CASSQEMGDLPYEQYF. CDR3 sequence (DNA): TGTGCCAGCAGCCAAGAAATGGGGGACCTCCCCTACGAGCAGTACTTC.

This clonotype was picked up many times. This chain connects TRBV7-9 to TRBJ2-3; either TRBD1 or TRBD2 may fit D (5 bases each). Trimming left V 7 bases short and J 8 bases short, with 19 bases between. The CDR3 is 14 residues long. CDR1 SEHNR and CDR2 FQNEAQ come from the germline V gene (reference sequence). As DNA, the CDR3 is TGTGCCAGCACCCTCGGGGCGGATGAGGGTACGCAGTATTTT. Its translation is CASTLGADEGTQYF.

This clonotype was observed at least ten times. The genes are TRBV7-9 and TRBJ2-1; 9 positions agree with TRBD2. J was trimmed by 8 bases and V by 7 bases; bases with no gene match: 12. CDR1 is SEHNR, CDR2 FQNEAQ, per germline (reference sequence). The CDR3 is 15 residues long. The CDR3 protein is CASTRNAGGPDEQFF. CDR3 nucleotides: TGTGCCAGCACCAGAAACGCGGGAGGGCCAGATGAGCAGTTCTTC.

This clonotype was seen just once. The rearrangement links TRBV11-2 to TRBJ2-2; D is possibly TRBD2 (5 bases). There are 14 residues in the CDR3. Trimming left V 1 base short and J 7 bases short, with 10 bases between. The germline gives CDR1 SGHAT, CDR2 FQNNGV. CDR3 protein: CASSLGARGGELFF. CDR3 nucleotides: TGTGCCAGCAGCTTAGGGGCCCGGGGCGGGGAGCTGTTTTTT.

This clonotype was found many times. The chain couples TRBV24-1 to TRBJ2-7; a possible D gene is TRBD1 (5 bases). The V gene's germline CDR1 is KGHDR and CDR2 SFDVKD. Trimming cost V 3 bases and J 0 bases, with 8 bases left between them. This CDR3 comprises 14 residues. As DNA, the CDR3 is TGTGCCACCAGTGATAAGGACAACTCCTACGAGCAGTACTTC. It translates to CATSDKDNSYEQYF.

The table lists this clonotype with a few counts. This rearrangement joins TRBV7-6 to TRBJ2-5; D uncertain. The germline V gene has CDR1 SGHVS and CDR2 FNYEAQ. V dropped 1 base and J dropped 2 bases, with 8 bases sitting between them. The CDR3 contains 14 residues. The CDR3 DNA follows: TGTGCCAGCAGCTTAGAGGCCTTACAAGAGACCCAGTACTTC. This gives the protein CASSLEALQETQYF.

This clonotype was counted only a few times. The chain uses TRBV3-1 and TRBJ2-3, with D maybe TRBD2 (5 bases). This CDR3 contains 16 residues. Trimming took off 5 bases at V and 0 bases at J, with 15 bases between the two ends. The germline CDR1 and CDR2 sequences are LGHDT and YNNKEL (reference sequence). CDR3 sequence (DNA): TGTGCCAGCAGCGGAGGTCACGTGCTTAGCACAGATACGCAGTATTTT. This sequence encodes CASSGGHVLSTDTQYF.

There are a few counts of this clonotype. V usage is TRBV7-9 and J usage is TRBJ1-5; D unclear. The CDR3 is 12 amino acids. Germline V gives CDR1 SEHNR, CDR2 FQNEAQ (reference sequence). V was cut by 2 bases and J by 4 bases, with 3 bases left in between. CDR3 protein: CASSLPNQPQHF. CDR3 nucleotides: TGTGCCAGCAGCTTACCAAATCAGCCCCAGCATTTT. Drawing the rest from reference TRBV7-9 and TRBJ1-5, the complete variable domain is DTGVSQNPRHKITKRGQNVTFRCDPISEHNRLYWYRQTLGQGPEFLTYFQNEAQLEKSRLLSDRFSAERPKGSFSTLEIQRTEQGDSAMYLCASSLPNQPQHFGDGTRLSIL.

The chain is built from TRBV5-3 and TRBJ2-2, with 12 bases fitting TRBD2. TRBV5-3 is known as an ORF, though its function is uncertain. J was trimmed by 0 bases and V by 9 bases; bases with no gene match: 12. The CDR3 is 18 amino acids. The CDR3 here is CAMSFGLAGGPNTGELFF. CDR3 in DNA: TGTGCCATGAGCTTTGGGCTAGCGGGAGGGCCGAACACCGGGGAGCTGTTTTTT.

This clonotype was seen many times. V and J are TRBV5-1 and TRBJ2-7; 8 bases line up with TRBD2. Germline trimming cut 4 bases from V and 5 bases from J; bases unmatched to any gene: 14. This CDR3 contains 16 residues. From germline, CDR1 is SGHRS and CDR2 YFSETQ. The CDR3 here is CASSLTSAYATDEQYF. CDR3 sequence (DNA): TGCGCCAGCAGCCTGACTAGCGCCTACGCAACGGACGAGCAGTACTTC.

This clonotype was seen a handful of times. V and J are TRBV27 and TRBJ2-7; TRBD1 might be the D (6 bases). Germline CDR1 and CDR2: MNHEY and SMNVEV (reference sequence). V was shortened by 4 bases and J by 3 bases, with 16 bases between the two germline ends. The CDR3 totals 15 residues. The CDR3 loop reads CASSSFSTGGYEQYF. The CDR3 DNA reads TGTGCCAGCAGTTCTTTTTCGACAGGAGGCTACGAGCAGTACTTC.

The rearrangement uses TRBV5-4 and TRBJ2-7; D is undetermined. The CDR3 consists of 13 residues. CDR1 SGHNT and CDR2 YYREEE come from the germline V gene (reference sequence). The V and J ends lost 1 base and 6 bases respectively, with 11 bases between them. The CDR3 loop reads CASSLNIRAEQYF. CDR3 DNA sequence: TGTGCCAGCAGCTTGAATATCAGAGCCGAGCAGTACTTC.

This clonotype was seen ten or more times. The chain uses TRBV11-1 and TRBJ2-1; 9 bases map to TRBD2. Germline trimming cut 5 bases from V and 12 bases from J; bases unmatched to any gene: 14. Germline lookup yields CDR1 SGHAT and CDR2 FQDESV (reference sequence). The CDR3 extends over 15 amino acids. CDR3: CASSVVAGPAGGQFF. The CDR3 DNA reads TGTGCCAGCAGCGTAGTAGCGGGACCAGCGGGAGGGCAGTTCTTC.

The chain joins TRBV7-9 to TRBJ1-5; D ambiguous. The CDR3 is 14 residues long. Trimming removed 5 bases from V and 0 bases from J, with 8 bases in between. Germline-derived CDR1 and CDR2 are SEHNR and FQNEAQ (reference sequence). CDR3 amino acids: CASSQENSNQPQHF. In DNA form, the CDR3 reads TGTGCCAGCAGCCAAGAGAATAGCAATCAGCCCCAGCATTTT.

The sample holds many counts of this clonotype. The chain couples TRBV13 to TRBJ2-7; 11 nucleotides line up with TRBD2. The trim removed 5 bases at V and 2 bases at J, leaving 2 bases unmatched. This CDR3 spans 14 amino acids. The germline V gene encodes CDR1 PRHDT and CDR2 FYEKMQ (reference sequence). The CDR3 DNA reads as TGTGCCAGCAGCCCGGGACTAGCGGCCTACGAGCAGTACTTC. Amino acids: CASSPGLAAYEQYF. Full variable domain (missing parts from reference TRBV13 and TRBJ2-7): AAGVIQSPRHLIKEKRETATLKCYPIPRHDTVYWYQQGPGQDPQFLISFYEKMQSDKGSIPDRFSAQQFSDYHSELNMSSLELGDSALYFCASSPGLAAYEQYFGPGTRLTVT.

The chain is built from TRBV13 and TRBJ1-3; no definite D call. Trimming removed 3 bases from V and 0 bases from J, with 6 bases in between. Germline CDR1 is PRHDT and CDR2 is FYEKMQ (reference sequence). There are 14 residues in the CDR3. For the CDR3, the DNA is TGTGCCAGCAGCTTGGTCGACTCTGGAAACACCATATATTTT. This translates into CASSLVDSGNTIYF.

The chain uses TRBV6-1 and TRBJ2-4, with 7 bases aligning to TRBD2. J gave up 1 base and V 1 base, and 10 bases lay outside the gene matches. The CDR3 has 18 residues. The germline CDR1 and CDR2 sequences are MNHNS and SASEGT. The CDR3 here is CASSEVIRGEWAKNIQYF. The CDR3 bases are TGTGCCAGCAGTGAAGTGATCCGGGGGGAGTGGGCCAAAAACATTCAGTACTTC.